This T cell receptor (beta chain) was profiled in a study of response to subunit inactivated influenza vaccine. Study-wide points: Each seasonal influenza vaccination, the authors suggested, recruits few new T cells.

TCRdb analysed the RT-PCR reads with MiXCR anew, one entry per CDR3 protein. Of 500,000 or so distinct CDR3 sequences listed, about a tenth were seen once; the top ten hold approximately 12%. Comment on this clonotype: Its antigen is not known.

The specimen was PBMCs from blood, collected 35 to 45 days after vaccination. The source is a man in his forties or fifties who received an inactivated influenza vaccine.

CDR3 nucleotide sequence: TGTGCCAGCAGCTTAGAAGGCCTGAACACCGGGGAGCTGTTTTTT. Its protein product is CASSLEGLNTGELFF. The V call is TRBV7-9, the J call TRBJ2-2; D unresolved. The CDR3 length is 15 residues. Trimming removed 1 base at V and 1 base at J, with 7 bases between. Germline V gene data show CDR1 as SEHNR and CDR2 as FQNEAQ (reference sequence).